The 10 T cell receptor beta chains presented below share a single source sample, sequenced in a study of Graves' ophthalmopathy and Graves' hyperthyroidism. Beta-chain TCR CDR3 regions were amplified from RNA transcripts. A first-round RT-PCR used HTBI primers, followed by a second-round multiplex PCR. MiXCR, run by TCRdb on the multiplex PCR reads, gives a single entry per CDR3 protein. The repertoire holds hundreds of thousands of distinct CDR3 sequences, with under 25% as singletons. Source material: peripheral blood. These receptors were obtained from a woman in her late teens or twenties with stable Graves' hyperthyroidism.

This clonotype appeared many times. CDR3 bases: TGTGCCTGGAGTGTTAGCGGGAGCTCCTACGAGCAGTACTTC. Translation gives CAWSVSGSSYEQYF. The chain recombines TRBV30 with TRBJ2-7, with TRBD2 matching 9 bases. Trimming took 0 bases from V and 0 from J; bases not matched to a gene: 0. The CDR3 runs 14 residues. Per germline, CDR1 GTSNPN and CDR2 SVGIG (reference sequence). Combining the CDR3 with reference TRBV30 and TRBJ2-7 gives the whole variable domain SQTIHQWPATLVQPVGSPLSLECTVEGTSNPNLYWYRQAAGRGLQLLFYSVGIGQISSEVPQNLSASRPQDRQFILSSKKLLLSDSGFYLCAWSVSGSSYEQYFGPGTRLTVT.

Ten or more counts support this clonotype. The CDR3, as DNA: TGCAGTGCTAGCGCGGGTGGCGGCTACACCTTC. Translation gives CSASAGGGYTF. The genes are TRBV20-1 and TRBJ1-2; D is unresolved. Germline V gene sequence: CDR1 DFQATT, CDR2 SNEGSKA (reference sequence). V was clipped by 3 bases and J by 8 bases, with 10 bases between them. The CDR3 is 11 amino acids.

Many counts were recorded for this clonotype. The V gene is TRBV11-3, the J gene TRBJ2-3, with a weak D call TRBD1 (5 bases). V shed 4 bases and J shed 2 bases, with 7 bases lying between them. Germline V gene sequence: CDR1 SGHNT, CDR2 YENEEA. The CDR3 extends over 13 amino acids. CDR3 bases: TGTGCCAGCAGCTCAGGGCCCACAGATACGCAGTATTTT. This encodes CASSSGPTDTQYF.

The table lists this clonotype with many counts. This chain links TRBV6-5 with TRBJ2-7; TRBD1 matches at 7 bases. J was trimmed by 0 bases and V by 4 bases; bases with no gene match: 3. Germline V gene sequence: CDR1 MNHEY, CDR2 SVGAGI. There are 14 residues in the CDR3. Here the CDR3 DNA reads TGTGCCAGCAGTTCGACAGGGCGCTCCTACGAGCAGTACTTC. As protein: CASSSTGRSYEQYF.

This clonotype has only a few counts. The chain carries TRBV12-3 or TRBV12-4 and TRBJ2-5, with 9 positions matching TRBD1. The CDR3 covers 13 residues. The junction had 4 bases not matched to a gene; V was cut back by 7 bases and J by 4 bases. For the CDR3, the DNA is TGTGCCAGCACCTCGACAGGGGGAGAGACCCAGTACTTC. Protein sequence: CASTSTGGETQYF.

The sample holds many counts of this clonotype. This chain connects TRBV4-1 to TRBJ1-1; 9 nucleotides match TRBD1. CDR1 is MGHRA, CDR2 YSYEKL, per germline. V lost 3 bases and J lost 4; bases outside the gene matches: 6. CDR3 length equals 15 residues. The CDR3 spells CASSHPTGGITEAFF. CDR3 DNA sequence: TGCGCCAGCAGCCACCCTACAGGGGGCATCACTGAAGCTTTCTTT.

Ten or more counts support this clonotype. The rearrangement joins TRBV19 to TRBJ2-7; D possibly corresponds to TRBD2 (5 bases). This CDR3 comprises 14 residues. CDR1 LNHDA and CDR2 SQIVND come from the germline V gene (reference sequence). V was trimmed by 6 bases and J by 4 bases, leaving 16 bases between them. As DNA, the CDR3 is TGTGCCAGTAGAAACGGACTGGGCACTTACGAGCAGTACTTC. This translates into CASRNGLGTYEQYF.

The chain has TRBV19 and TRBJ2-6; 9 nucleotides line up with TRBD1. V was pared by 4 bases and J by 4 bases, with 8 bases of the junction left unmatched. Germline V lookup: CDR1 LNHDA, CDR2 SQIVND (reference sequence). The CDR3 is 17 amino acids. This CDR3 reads CASSTDGTGIGANVLTF. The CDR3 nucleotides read TGTGCCAGTAGTACTGACGGGACAGGGATCGGGGCCAACGTCCTGACTTTC.

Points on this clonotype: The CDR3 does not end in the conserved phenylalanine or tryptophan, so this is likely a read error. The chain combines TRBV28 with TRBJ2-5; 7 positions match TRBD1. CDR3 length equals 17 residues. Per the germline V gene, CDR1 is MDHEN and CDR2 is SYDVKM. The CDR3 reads CASSLFFRQGSQESQYS. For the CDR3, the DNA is TGTGCCAGCAGTTTATTCTTTCGACAGGGCAGTCAAGAGTCCCAGTACTCC.

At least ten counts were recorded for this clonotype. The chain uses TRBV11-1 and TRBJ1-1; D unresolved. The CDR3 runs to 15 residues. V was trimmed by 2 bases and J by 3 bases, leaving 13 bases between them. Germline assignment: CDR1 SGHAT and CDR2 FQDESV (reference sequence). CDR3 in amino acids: CASSLRGGYDTEAFF. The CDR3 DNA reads TGTGCCAGCAGCTTACGAGGAGGGTACGACACTGAAGCTTTCTTT.